The rows below give T cell receptor beta chains drawn from one sample of a study of T-cell memory formation after mild COVID-19. TCRdb re-called the 5' RACE reads with MiXCR, one entry per CDR3 protein. The sample includes 25,000 to 30,000 distinct CDR3 sequences, approximately 12% of them seen just once. The sequenced sample was PBMCs or a T cell subset sorted from them (not recorded which). Receptors originate from an adult woman who had mild COVID-19 (a few samples of this study predate the infection). Cell type and time point are not known. The CDR3 runs from the conserved cysteine through the conserved F or W. Fields, in order: D gene, clone size, J gene, V gene, CDR3 protein, CDR3 DNA. The D gene is left open where the match is weak. Part of the rows lack a size; the others show once, few, many or a class for expanded clones.

d_call: TRBD1; clone_size: .; j_call: TRBJ2-7; v_call: TRBV5-1; cdr3_aa: CASSWTGTSYEQYF; cdr3_nt: TGCGCCAGCAGTTGGACAGGGACCTCCTACGAGCAGTACTTC
d_call: TRBD1; clone_size: many; j_call: TRBJ1-6; v_call: TRBV7-9; cdr3_aa: CASSRDDRGHSPLHF; cdr3_nt: TGTGCCAGCAGCCGTGACGACAGGGGACATTCACCCCTCCACTTT
d_call: .; clone_size: few; j_call: TRBJ1-2; v_call: TRBV19; cdr3_aa: CASSIGTGNADGYTF; cdr3_nt: TGTGCCAGTAGTATAGGAACAGGGAATGCTGATGGCTACACCTTC
d_call: .; clone_size: many; j_call: TRBJ1-1; v_call: TRBV12-3/TRBV12-4; cdr3_aa: CASSSPDWGGDTEAFF; cdr3_nt: TGTGCCAGCAGTTCACCTGATTGGGGAGGTGACACTGAAGCTTTCTTT
d_call: TRBD2; clone_size: .; j_call: TRBJ2-3; v_call: TRBV29-1; cdr3_aa: CSVMTSGDTDTQYF; cdr3_nt: TGCAGCGTTATGACTAGCGGGGACACAGATACGCAGTATTTT
d_call: .; clone_size: many; j_call: TRBJ2-7; v_call: TRBV20-1; cdr3_aa: CSVTQGRYEQYF; cdr3_nt: TGCAGTGTCACACAGGGCCGTTACGAGCAGTACTTC
d_call: TRBD2; clone_size: medium-sized; j_call: TRBJ2-1; v_call: TRBV5-4; cdr3_aa: CASRPGLEVYNEQFF; cdr3_nt: TGTGCCAGCAGGCCTGGACTAGAGGTCTACAATGAGCAGTTCTTC
d_call: .; clone_size: many; j_call: TRBJ2-3; v_call: TRBV9; cdr3_aa: CASSVGAGQNTDTQYF; cdr3_nt: TGTGCCAGCAGCGTAGGGGCAGGCCAAAACACAGATACGCAGTATTTT
d_call: .; clone_size: many; j_call: TRBJ1-2; v_call: TRBV6-1; cdr3_aa: CASSEAGNYGYTF; cdr3_nt: TGTGCCAGCAGTGAAGCGGGGAACTATGGCTACACCTTC
d_call: .; clone_size: many; j_call: TRBJ2-3; v_call: TRBV5-1; cdr3_aa: CASRRGGTEHTDTQYF; cdr3_nt: TGCGCCAGCAGGCGAGGTGGGACGGAACATACAGATACGCAGTATTTT
d_call: .; clone_size: many; j_call: TRBJ1-3; v_call: TRBV20-1; cdr3_aa: CSTPRGNTIYF; cdr3_nt: TGCAGTACCCCTCGGGGGAACACCATATATTTT
d_call: TRBD2; clone_size: many; j_call: TRBJ2-1; v_call: TRBV7-9; cdr3_aa: CASSLGASGSRNEQFF; cdr3_nt: TGTGCCAGCAGCTTAGGGGCTAGCGGGAGTAGGAATGAGCAGTTCTTC
d_call: TRBD2; clone_size: many; j_call: TRBJ2-5; v_call: TRBV5-4; cdr3_aa: CASSSSLAGGGETQYF; cdr3_nt: TGTGCCAGCAGCTCCTCACTAGCGGGGGGTGGAGAGACCCAGTACTTC
d_call: TRBD2; clone_size: many; j_call: TRBJ2-7; v_call: TRBV20-1; cdr3_aa: CSAISGGLSYEQYF; cdr3_nt: TGCAGTGCTATCAGCGGGGGCCTCTCCTACGAGCAGTACTTC
d_call: TRBD1; clone_size: many; j_call: TRBJ1-3; v_call: TRBV30; cdr3_aa: CAWRGTGTLKGNTIYF; cdr3_nt: TGTGCCTGGAGAGGGACAGGAACCTTGAAGGGAAACACCATATATTTT
d_call: TRBD2; clone_size: many; j_call: TRBJ2-5; v_call: TRBV7-3; cdr3_aa: CASSLPGSTSAETQYF; cdr3_nt: TGTGCCAGCAGCCTCCCCGGATCGACTAGCGCAGAGACCCAGTACTTC
d_call: .; clone_size: many; j_call: TRBJ1-2; v_call: TRBV29-1; cdr3_aa: CSVVKGTYGYTF; cdr3_nt: TGCAGCGTTGTGAAGGGTACCTATGGCTACACCTTC
d_call: TRBD1; clone_size: many; j_call: TRBJ1-2; v_call: TRBV5-1; cdr3_aa: CASGQGMYSGYTF; cdr3_nt: TGCGCCAGCGGACAGGGGATGTACTCGGGCTACACCTTC
d_call: TRBD2; clone_size: few; j_call: TRBJ2-5; v_call: TRBV19; cdr3_aa: CASRGLAGGIREETQYF; cdr3_nt: TGTGCCAGTAGAGGACTAGCGGGAGGAATTCGGGAAGAGACCCAGTACTTC
d_call: .; clone_size: many; j_call: TRBJ1-1; v_call: TRBV7-3; cdr3_aa: CASSLRGQGTEAFF; cdr3_nt: TGTGCCAGCAGCTTGAGGGGCCAGGGCACTGAAGCTTTCTTT
d_call: .; clone_size: many; j_call: TRBJ1-1; v_call: TRBV19; cdr3_aa: CASGGQLNTEAFF; cdr3_nt: TGTGCCAGTGGGGGACAATTGAACACTGAAGCTTTCTTT
d_call: .; clone_size: many; j_call: TRBJ2-3; v_call: TRBV12-3/TRBV12-4; cdr3_aa: CASSTLWGTDTQYF; cdr3_nt: TGTGCCAGCAGCACTCTGTGGGGCACAGATACGCAGTATTTT
d_call: .; clone_size: many; j_call: TRBJ2-1; v_call: TRBV7-3; cdr3_aa: CASSRGGTYNEQFF; cdr3_nt: TGTGCCAGCAGCCGAGGGGGGACCTACAATGAGCAGTTCTTC
d_call: TRBD2; clone_size: many; j_call: TRBJ2-2; v_call: TRBV2; cdr3_aa: CASSDGSGGTGELFF; cdr3_nt: TGTGCCAGCAGTGATGGTTCGGGGGGAACAGGGGAGCTGTTTTTT
d_call: TRBD2; clone_size: many; j_call: TRBJ2-7; v_call: TRBV12-3/TRBV12-4; cdr3_aa: CASSPTSGGSSEQYF; cdr3_nt: TGTGCCAGCAGTCCCACTAGCGGTGGGTCTTCGGAGCAGTACTTC
d_call: .; clone_size: many; j_call: TRBJ2-2; v_call: TRBV6-4; cdr3_aa: CASSDGGLTGELFF; cdr3_nt: TGTGCCAGCAGTGACGGGGGGTTGACCGGGGAGCTGTTTTTT
d_call: .; clone_size: many; j_call: TRBJ2-7; v_call: TRBV7-8; cdr3_aa: CASSLGTGLREVREQYF; cdr3_nt: TGTGCCAGCAGCCTAGGGACGGGCCTCAGGGAGGTACGAGAGCAGTACTTC
d_call: .; clone_size: many; j_call: TRBJ1-6; v_call: TRBV6-1; cdr3_aa: CASSVDNSPLHF; cdr3_nt: TGTGCCAGCAGTGTGGACAATTCACCCCTCCACTTT
d_call: .; clone_size: many; j_call: TRBJ1-5; v_call: TRBV19; cdr3_aa: CASKRGGNQPQHF; cdr3_nt: TGTGCCAGTAAGCGGGGTGGCAATCAGCCCCAGCATTTT
d_call: .; clone_size: many; j_call: TRBJ2-5; v_call: TRBV4-1; cdr3_aa: CASSQDQGTQYF; cdr3_nt: TGCGCCAGCAGCCAAGATCAAGGGACCCAGTACTTC
d_call: .; clone_size: many; j_call: TRBJ1-2; v_call: TRBV7-2; cdr3_aa: CASSLLAPGTSHGYTF; cdr3_nt: TGTGCCAGCAGCTTGCTAGCCCCCGGGACCTCCCATGGCTACACCTTC
d_call: .; clone_size: .; j_call: TRBJ2-5; v_call: TRBV18; cdr3_aa: CASSPAYQETQYF; cdr3_nt: TGTGCCAGCTCACCCGCGTACCAAGAGACCCAGTACTTC
d_call: .; clone_size: many; j_call: TRBJ2-3; v_call: TRBV5-5; cdr3_aa: CASSFSTDTQYF; cdr3_nt: TGTGCCAGCAGCTTTTCGACAGATACGCAGTATTTT
d_call: .; clone_size: many; j_call: TRBJ1-2; v_call: TRBV6-1; cdr3_aa: CASSGSPSRGGYTF; cdr3_nt: TGTGCCAGCAGTGGCTCCCCTAGTCGTGGAGGCTACACCTTC
d_call: .; clone_size: once; j_call: TRBJ1-3; v_call: TRBV5-1; cdr3_aa: CASSFTGQSTGGNTIYF; cdr3_nt: TGCGCCAGCAGCTTTACCGGGCAATCGACGGGGGGAAACACCATATATTTT